These 25 T cell receptor beta chains were sequenced from one sample in a study of blood T cells in healthy people across ages. Primed by a sample-barcoded 5' primer and a J-beta primer mix, a second PCR proceeded for about 6 to 12 cycles. Each CDR3 protein is one row after TCRdb ran MiXCR on the 5' RACE reads. The sample records approximately 800,000 distinct CDR3 sequences, about 53% being singletons. Sequencing input: blood. Source of these receptors: a man of 80 years or more in good health.

V usage is TRBV5-1 and J usage is TRBJ2-1, with 9 bases identical to TRBD1. The end of the DNA is better explained by TRBJ2-7, so the J call may be wrong. Germline CDR1 reads SGHRS; CDR2 reads YFSETQ. CDR3 size: 15 residues. For the CDR3, the DNA is TGCGCCAGCAGCTTGGAACAGGGGGCCTACAATGAGCAGTACTTC. This encodes CASSLEQGAYNEQYF.

CDR3 region: CAIMGVLSGTDTQYF. CDR3 bases: TGTGCCATCATGGGGGTACTAAGTGGGACAGATACGCAGTATTTT. The chain combines TRBV10-3 with TRBJ2-3; D is tentatively TRBD1 or TRBD2 (5 bases each). The CDR3 spans 15 residues. Trimming cost V 7 bases and J 3 bases, with 17 bases left between them. In germline, CDR1 is ENHRY, CDR2 SYGVKD.

This clonotype has only a few counts. The chain recombines TRBV2 with TRBJ2-3; 12 bases agree with TRBD2. The CDR3 spans 15 residues. V lost 10 bases and J lost 0; bases outside the gene matches: 5. The germline gives CDR1 SNHLY, CDR2 FYNNEI. CDR3: CAIRGTSGSTDTQYF. CDR3 coding DNA: TGTGCCATCAGAGGGACTAGCGGGAGCACAGATACGCAGTATTTT.

This clonotype was found a few times. J is TRBJ2-3 and V is TRBV7-8, with D maybe TRBD1 (6 bases). Trimming stripped 7 bases from V and 6 bases from J, with 17 bases between. Germline loops: CDR1 SGHVS, CDR2 FQNEAQ. This CDR3 is built from 14 residues. CDR3 nucleotide sequence: TGTGCCAGCACTGACAGGTCGGGTCTGGATACGCAGTATTTT. Residues: CASTDRSGLDTQYF.

The chain is built from TRBV10-2 and TRBJ2-4; TRBD1 agrees at 8 bases. Germline lookup yields CDR1 WSHSY and CDR2 SAAADI. After removal of 4 bases from V and 0 bases from J, the junction contained 5 bases not matched to a gene. The CDR3 extends over 16 amino acids. The CDR3 protein is CASSGQGALAKNIQYF. The CDR3 nucleotides are TGCGCCAGCAGTGGTCAGGGGGCCTTAGCCAAAAACATTCAGTACTTC.

There are many counts of this clonotype. The V gene is TRBV5-6, the J gene TRBJ2-4; TRBD1 agrees at 10 bases. The DNA end favors TRBJ2-7, so the J call may be wrong. The CDR3 contains 14 residues. Germline CDR1 and CDR2: SGHDT and YYEEEE. CDR3 coding DNA: TGTGCCAGCAGCTTACCCGGGACAGGGGCCGAGCAGTACTTC. Residues: CASSLPGTGAEQYF.

This clonotype has more than one count but fewer than ten. For the CDR3, the DNA is TGCGCCAGCAGCTTGCCGGGGCAAAGGGGACAAGAGACCCAGTACTTC. It translates to CASSLPGQRGQETQYF. The chain is built from TRBV5-1 and TRBJ2-5; D may correspond to TRBD1 or TRBD2 (5 bases each). The V gene's germline CDR1 is SGHRS and CDR2 YFSETQ. The CDR3 contains 16 residues. With 1 base removed from V and 2 bases from J, the gap between germline ends came to 15 bases. The variable domain in full, with the rest retrieved from reference TRBV5-1 and TRBJ2-5, is KAGVTQTPRYLIKTRGQQVTLSCSPISGHRSVSWYQQTPGQGLQFLFEYFSETQRNKGNFPGRFSGRQFSNSRSEMNVSTLELGDSALYLCASSLPGQRGQETQYFGPGTRLLVL.

The V gene is TRBV29-1, the J gene TRBJ2-1, with D unclear. V was trimmed by 2 bases and J by 2 bases, leaving 16 bases between them. The V gene's germline CDR1 is SQVTM and CDR2 ANQGSEA. The CDR3 is made up of 16 amino acids. In DNA, the CDR3 is TGCAGCGTTGAACCCGCTAGGGCAGGAACCTACAATGAGCAGTTCTTC. It is translated as CSVEPARAGTYNEQFF.

This sequence joins TRBV2 and TRBJ2-7; 14 bases map to TRBD2. Germline CDR1 SNHLY, CDR2 FYNNEI. The CDR3 loop spans 16 amino acids. The V gene end was trimmed by 3 bases and the J gene end by 5 bases; junction bases not matched to a gene: 6. The CDR3 spells CASSEEGLAGEDEQYF. The CDR3 DNA sequence: TGTGCCAGCAGTGAGGAGGGACTAGCGGGAGAGGACGAGCAGTACTTC.

CDR3 bases: TGTGCCAGCAATAACAGGGGGAGTATGGGCAATCAGCCCCAGCATTTT. Its protein product is CASNNRGSMGNQPQHF. This chain uses TRBV28 with TRBJ1-5; 8 bases are shared with TRBD1. This CDR3 is built from 16 residues. Trimming removed 7 bases from V and 2 bases from J; junction bases left unmatched: 10. Per the germline V gene, CDR1 is MDHEN and CDR2 is SYDVKM.

This clonotype was observed a few times. The rearrangement joins TRBV7-3 to TRBJ1-1; no reliable D call. This CDR3 is built from 15 residues. V gave up 5 bases and J gave up 0 bases, with 13 bases separating them. Germline lookup yields CDR1 SGHTA and CDR2 FQGTGA. The CDR3 sequence is CASSPSVGMNTEAFF. For the CDR3, the DNA is TGTGCCAGCAGCCCAAGCGTGGGCATGAACACTGAAGCTTTCTTT.

This chain joins TRBV5-1 and TRBJ2-1; TRBD1 might be the D (5 bases). Deletions cut 4 bases from V and 1 base from J, with 18 bases between. The CDR3 spans 17 residues. CDR1 SGHRS and CDR2 YFSETQ come from the germline V gene. The CDR3: CASSLIPGMSSYNEQFF. CDR3 nucleotides: TGCGCCAGCAGCCTAATTCCAGGGATGTCATCCTACAATGAGCAGTTCTTC. The whole variable domain, filled in from reference TRBV5-1 and TRBJ2-1, reads KAGVTQTPRYLIKTRGQQVTLSCSPISGHRSVSWYQQTPGQGLQFLFEYFSETQRNKGNFPGRFSGRQFSNSRSEMNVSTLELGDSALYLCASSLIPGMSSYNEQFFGPGTRLTVL.

The chain employs TRBV10-3 and TRBJ2-5; tentatively, D is TRBD1 (5 bases). This CDR3 is built from 15 residues. CDR1 ENHRY and CDR2 SYGVKD come from the germline V gene. With 3 bases removed from V and 0 bases from J, the gap between germline ends came to 11 bases. CDR3 protein: CAISDSDKYQETQYF. Written as DNA, the CDR3 is TGTGCCATCAGTGACTCGGACAAGTACCAAGAGACCCAGTACTTC.

This clonotype was detected only once. The genes are TRBV7-3 and TRBJ2-1; TRBD2 agrees at 7 bases. The CDR3 covers 15 residues. V shed 4 bases, J shed 9 bases, and the junction held 12 bases outside the gene matches. Per germline, CDR1 SGHTA and CDR2 FQGTGA. CDR3 coding DNA: TGTGCCAGCAGCTCCGGTGCGGGAGCTTTCTCTGAGCAGTTCTTC. Encoded protein: CASSSGAGAFSEQFF.

V is TRBV6-1 and J is TRBJ2-5; a possible D gene is TRBD1 (6 bases). CDR3 size: 15 residues. V gave up 7 bases and J gave up 3 bases, with 18 bases separating them. Germline-derived CDR1 and CDR2 are MNHNS and SASEGT. The CDR3 DNA reads TGTGCCAGCACCCGAGCACAGGGAGTCAAAGAGACCCAGTACTTC. Its translation: CASTRAQGVKETQYF.

This chain uses TRBV7-9 with TRBJ2-1, with D possibly being TRBD1 (6 bases). V was pared by 2 bases and J by 7 bases, with 18 bases between. CDR1 is SEHNR, CDR2 FQNEAQ, per germline (reference sequence). There are 16 residues in the CDR3. The chain's CDR3 is CASSLIRGRSQNEQFF. In DNA, the CDR3 is TGTGCCAGCAGCTTAATCAGGGGCCGATCACAAAATGAGCAGTTCTTC.

The chain uses TRBV6-5 and TRBJ1-1; 9 nucleotides agree with TRBD1. The V gene end was trimmed by 2 bases and the J gene end by 3 bases; junction bases not matched to a gene: 4. Germline CDR1 MNHEY, CDR2 SVGAGI. The CDR3 is made up of 15 amino acids. The CDR3 region is CASSYDRDRDTEAFF. For the CDR3, the DNA is TGTGCCAGCAGTTACGACCGGGACAGGGACACTGAAGCTTTCTTT.

The sample holds a few counts of this clonotype. The chain employs TRBV2 and TRBJ2-5; perhaps TRBD1 as D (6 bases). The germline V and J ends were trimmed by 7 bases and 7 bases, with 10 bases remaining between them. There are 11 residues in the CDR3. The germline V gene has CDR1 SNHLY and CDR2 FYNNEI. CDR3 DNA: TGTGCCAGCAACAGCAGGGGGACCCAGTACTTC. Residues: CASNSRGTQYF. Full variable domain (remainder filled in from reference TRBV2 and TRBJ2-5): EPEVTQTPSHQVTQMGQEVILRCVPISNHLYFYWYRQILGQKVEFLVSFYNNEISEKSEIFDDQFSVERPDGSNFTLKIRSTKLEDSAMYFCASNSRGTQYFGPGTRLLVL.

The rearrangement links TRBV28 to TRBJ2-5; 14 bases map to TRBD2. This CDR3 is 17 amino acids long. V shed 5 bases, J shed 4 bases, and the junction held 9 bases outside the gene matches. Per germline, CDR1 MDHEN and CDR2 SYDVKM. The CDR3 DNA reads TGTGCCAGCAGTACGGGGACTAGCGGGAGATACCGAGAGACCCAGTACTTC. This translates into CASSTGTSGRYRETQYF.

The chain has TRBV11-1 and TRBJ2-1, with 10 bases lining up with TRBD2. The CDR3 length is 14 residues. Losses at the gene ends were 6 bases for V and 9 bases for J; bases not matched to a gene: 8. Germline CDR1 and CDR2: SGHAT and FQDESV (reference sequence). CDR3 coding DNA: TGTGCCAGCAGGAATAGCGGGAGGATCAGTGAGCAGTTCTTC. Its protein is CASRNSGRISEQFF.

The sample holds one count of this clonotype. The V call is TRBV20-1, the J call TRBJ2-4; 9 bases agree with TRBD2. The last part of the DNA fits TRBJ2-5 better; the J call may be wrong. The length of the CDR3 is 14 residues. In germline, CDR1 is DFQATT, CDR2 SNEGSKA (reference sequence). CDR3 DNA: TGCAGTGCTAGAGCCCCTAGCGGGATGGAGACCCAGTACTTC. Encoded protein: CSARAPSGMETQYF.

The chain uses TRBV20-1 and TRBJ1-6; 8 positions match TRBD1. Unmatched junction bases numbered 5, after V lost 0 bases and J lost 10 bases. Germline lookup yields CDR1 DFQATT and CDR2 SNEGSKA (reference sequence). The CDR3 is 14 residues long. In DNA form, the CDR3 reads TGCAGTGCTAGAGATCGGACAGGGCTATCACCCCTCCACTTT. It yields the protein CSARDRTGLSPLHF.

V gene TRBV28 combines with J gene TRBJ1-1; D is possibly TRBD1 (5 bases). V shed 4 bases and J shed 0 bases, with 15 bases lying between them. CDR1 is MDHEN and CDR2 is SYDVKM in the germline V gene. There are 16 residues in the CDR3. The CDR3 sequence: CASSSTWDGLNTEAFF. CDR3 in DNA: TGTGCCAGCAGTTCGACCTGGGACGGACTGAACACTGAAGCTTTCTTT.

V usage is TRBV19 and J usage is TRBJ1-2; 10 bases match TRBD1. V lost 5 bases to trimming and J lost 2 bases; unmatched junction nucleotides: 11. This CDR3 is built from 17 residues. Germline CDR1 reads LNHDA; CDR2 reads SQIVND (reference sequence). CDR3 protein: CASSPSGTGANNYGYTF. CDR3 coding DNA: TGTGCCAGTAGTCCCTCCGGGACAGGGGCTAACAACTATGGCTACACCTTC.

The V and J genes are TRBV5-1 and TRBJ2-3; D may be TRBD2 (5 bases). Germline V gene sequence: CDR1 SGHRS, CDR2 YFSETQ. Trimming left V 0 bases short and J 2 bases short, with 13 bases between. The CDR3 is 16 amino acids. This chain's CDR3 is CASSLGVGKVTDTQYF. DNA of the CDR3: TGCGCCAGCAGCTTGGGTGTCGGGAAAGTCACAGATACGCAGTATTTT.